This is a list of T cell receptor beta chains from one sample in a study of identical twins. One entry per CDR3 protein results from TCRdb running MiXCR on the 5' RACE reads. The sample has hundreds of thousands of distinct CDR3 sequences; roughly 6% are singletons. The sequencing input was naive T cells sorted from blood. The receptors shown here come from a man younger than 35 in good health. The CDR3 runs from the conserved cysteine through the conserved F or W. The order of the fields is J gene, D gene, V gene, clone size, CDR3 protein, CDR3 DNA. D genes are given only for firm matches. The listing skips clone size in some rows; elsewhere it reads once, few, many or a size class.

J: TRBJ2-2
D: TRBD2
V: TRBV6-1
size: NA
CDR3: CASSDGTSGSRTGELFF
DNA: TGTGCCAGCAGCGACGGGACTAGCGGGAGTAGAACCGGGGAGCTGTTTTTT

J: TRBJ2-5
D: NA
V: TRBV4-1
size: many
CDR3: CASSQVLIETQYF
DNA: TGCGCCAGCAGCCAAGTTCTGATAGAGACCCAGTACTTC

J: TRBJ2-1
D: NA
V: TRBV5-1
size: many
CDR3: CASSGGGLATIYNEQFF
DNA: TGCGCCAGCAGCGGGGGTGGGCTAGCGACGATATACAATGAGCAGTTCTTC

J: TRBJ2-5
D: TRBD2
V: TRBV12-3/TRBV12-4
size: many
CDR3: CASSLGLAGVYQETQYF
DNA: TGTGCCAGCAGTCTTGGACTAGCGGGAGTATACCAAGAGACCCAGTACTTC

J: TRBJ2-7
D: NA
V: TRBV20-1
size: many
CDR3: CSVRGGSSYEQYF
DNA: TGCAGTGTCAGAGGAGGAAGCTCCTACGAGCAGTACTTC

J: TRBJ2-5
D: NA
V: TRBV15
size: many
CDR3: CATSGNRAEGETQYF
DNA: TGTGCCACCAGCGGAAACAGGGCAGAGGGAGAGACCCAGTACTTC

J: TRBJ2-1
D: NA
V: TRBV3-1
size: many
CDR3: CASSLQGAYNEQFF
DNA: TGTGCCAGCAGCCTCCAGGGAGCCTACAATGAGCAGTTCTTC

J: TRBJ2-4
D: TRBD1
V: TRBV5-1
size: few
CDR3: CASRADRGRNIQYF
DNA: TGCGCCAGCAGAGCGGACAGGGGGAGAAACATTCAGTACTTC

J: TRBJ2-3
D: NA
V: TRBV5-1
size: few
CDR3: CASSLHGFSTDTQYF
DNA: TGCGCCAGCAGCTTGCACGGGTTTAGCACAGATACGCAGTATTTT

J: TRBJ2-5
D: NA
V: TRBV3-1
size: NA
CDR3: CASSQALGLNQETQYF
DNA: TGTGCCAGCAGCCAAGCTCTTGGACTGAACCAAGAGACCCAGTACTTC

J: TRBJ1-5
D: NA
V: TRBV2
size: few
CDR3: CASRGLGSQPQHF
DNA: TGTGCCAGCAGGGGGCTAGGTAGTCAGCCCCAGCATTTT

J: TRBJ1-1
D: TRBD1
V: TRBV29-1
size: many
CDR3: CSVEGQGDTEAFF
DNA: TGCAGCGTTGAGGGACAGGGGGACACTGAAGCTTTCTTT

J: TRBJ2-4
D: NA
V: TRBV28
size: NA
CDR3: CASSALELAKNIQYF
DNA: TGTGCCAGCAGTGCCCTCGAACTAGCCAAAAACATTCAGTACTTC

J: TRBJ2-1
D: NA
V: TRBV12-3/TRBV12-4
size: many
CDR3: CASSLFRGPYNEQFF
DNA: TGTGCCAGCAGTTTATTCAGGGGCCCTTACAATGAGCAGTTCTTC

J: TRBJ2-1
D: TRBD2
V: TRBV4-1
size: NA
CDR3: CASSQLAGHNEQFF
DNA: TGCGCCAGCAGCCAACTAGCGGGCCACAATGAGCAGTTCTTC

J: TRBJ2-3
D: TRBD2
V: TRBV5-1
size: many
CDR3: CASSLIPVRAGLTDTQYF
DNA: TGCGCCAGCAGCTTGATTCCGGTGAGAGCGGGACTCACAGATACGCAGTATTTT

J: TRBJ2-6
D: NA
V: TRBV5-1
size: many
CDR3: CASSLAQASSGANVLTF
DNA: TGCGCCAGCAGCTTGGCACAGGCAAGCTCTGGGGCCAACGTCCTGACTTTC

J: TRBJ2-7
D: NA
V: TRBV28
size: NA
CDR3: CASRRTGLYHEQYF
DNA: TGTGCCAGCAGACGAACCGGACTGTATCACGAGCAGTACTTC

J: TRBJ1-1
D: NA
V: TRBV10-3
size: few
CDR3: CAIRAVAQQRLNTEAFF
DNA: TGTGCCATCAGGGCCGTCGCACAGCAAAGATTGAACACTGAAGCTTTCTTT

J: TRBJ2-4
D: NA
V: TRBV6-1
size: few
CDR3: CASSPHVRGQGNIQYF
DNA: TGTGCCAGCAGTCCACACGTCCGGGGGCAAGGGAACATTCAGTACTTC

J: TRBJ2-7
D: NA
V: TRBV7-9
size: many
CDR3: CASSRLGAYEQYF
DNA: TGTGCCAGCAGCCGTCTGGGGGCCTACGAGCAGTACTTC

J: TRBJ2-1
D: NA
V: TRBV5-1
size: many
CDR3: CASSFGESYNEQFF
DNA: TGCGCCAGCAGCTTCGGGGAGTCCTACAATGAGCAGTTCTTC

J: TRBJ1-1
D: TRBD1
V: TRBV20-1
size: many
CDR3: CSEGVAGGESAFF
DNA: TGCAGTGAGGGAGTAGCAGGGGGCGAGTCAGCTTTCTTT

J: TRBJ2-5
D: TRBD2
V: TRBV3-1
size: few
CDR3: CASSPGTIGQETQYF
DNA: TGTGCCAGCAGCCCCGGGACTATTGGCCAAGAGACCCAGTACTTC

J: TRBJ1-6
D: NA
V: TRBV12-3/TRBV12-4
size: many
CDR3: CASSRDLRNSPLHF
DNA: TGTGCCAGCAGTCGGGACCTCAGAAATTCACCCCTCCACTTT

J: TRBJ2-1
D: TRBD2
V: TRBV7-9
size: NA
CDR3: CASSFQRDPMSYEQFF
DNA: TGTGCCAGCAGCTTCCAGCGGGACCCTATGAGTTATGAGCAGTTCTTC

J: TRBJ2-1
D: NA
V: TRBV20-1
size: many
CDR3: CSGRRQYNEQFF
DNA: TGCAGTGGAAGGAGGCAGTACAATGAGCAGTTCTTC

J: TRBJ1-5
D: NA
V: TRBV19
size: NA
CDR3: CASSINVWGRQRNQPQHF
DNA: TGTGCCAGTAGTATAAATGTATGGGGGCGGCAAAGGAATCAGCCCCAGCATTTT

J: TRBJ1-1
D: TRBD1
V: TRBV6-5
size: NA
CDR3: CASSYSKGTGSKTEAFF
DNA: TGTGCCAGCAGTTACTCGAAAGGGACAGGGAGTAAAACTGAAGCTTTCTTT

J: TRBJ2-3
D: NA
V: TRBV29-1
size: many
CDR3: CSIRGSGNTQYF
DNA: TGCAGCATTAGAGGTTCGGGTAATACGCAGTATTTT

J: TRBJ2-7
D: NA
V: TRBV7-9
size: many
CDR3: CASSSGHPPEQYF
DNA: TGTGCCAGCAGCTCGGGCCATCCCCCCGAGCAGTACTTC

J: TRBJ2-7
D: NA
V: TRBV6-5
size: many
CDR3: CASSYGDTPLYEQYF
DNA: TGTGCCAGCAGTTACGGAGACACCCCCCTGTACGAGCAGTACTTC

J: TRBJ2-3
D: TRBD2
V: TRBV5-6
size: few
CDR3: CASSGSPADTQYF
DNA: TGTGCCAGTAGCGGGAGCCCCGCAGATACGCAGTATTTT

J: TRBJ2-1
D: NA
V: TRBV29-1
size: NA
CDR3: CSVEKWDSSYNEQFF
DNA: TGCAGCGTTGAAAAGTGGGATAGCTCCTACAATGAGCAGTTCTTC

J: TRBJ2-7
D: TRBD1
V: TRBV5-1
size: few
CDR3: CASSRFGDRGLSSSYEQYF
DNA: TGCGCCAGCAGCCGGTTCGGGGACAGGGGCCTCTCGAGCTCCTACGAGCAGTACTTC

J: TRBJ1-3
D: TRBD1
V: TRBV7-2
size: NA
CDR3: CASDRGLGNTIYF
DNA: TGTGCCAGCGACAGGGGGCTTGGAAACACCATATATTTT

J: TRBJ2-1
D: NA
V: TRBV24-1
size: many
CDR3: CATNQPGPPNEQFF
DNA: TGTGCCACCAACCAACCGGGCCCCCCCAATGAGCAGTTCTTC

J: TRBJ2-1
D: NA
V: TRBV4-2
size: NA
CDR3: CASSQEPTGTYNEQFF
DNA: TGTGCCAGCAGCCAAGAACCCACAGGGACCTACAATGAGCAGTTCTTC

J: TRBJ2-1
D: NA
V: TRBV10-3
size: NA
CDR3: CAISESQDYNEQFF
DNA: TGTGCCATCAGTGAGTCTCAGGACTACAATGAGCAGTTCTTC

J: TRBJ2-3
D: NA
V: TRBV29-1
size: many
CDR3: CSVDTAQHSTDTQYF
DNA: TGCAGCGTTGATACGGCCCAGCATAGCACAGATACGCAGTATTTT

J: TRBJ2-5
D: NA
V: TRBV20-1
size: few
CDR3: CSAISDREQETQYF
DNA: TGCAGTGCTATATCGGATAGGGAACAAGAGACCCAGTACTTC

J: TRBJ2-3
D: NA
V: TRBV28
size: many
CDR3: CASSFEGSSTDTQYF
DNA: TGTGCCAGCAGTTTTGAGGGGAGTAGCACAGATACGCAGTATTTT

J: TRBJ1-4
D: NA
V: TRBV30
size: many
CDR3: CAWSVGGRKLFF
DNA: TGTGCCTGGAGTGTAGGGGGTCGAAAACTGTTTTTT

J: TRBJ2-3
D: TRBD1
V: TRBV5-1
size: few
CDR3: CASSSGTGGGTDTQYF
DNA: TGCGCCAGCAGCTCCGGGACAGGGGGAGGCACAGATACGCAGTATTTT

J: TRBJ2-5
D: TRBD2
V: TRBV5-5
size: few
CDR3: CASSLLPSGSRGETQYF
DNA: TGTGCCAGCAGCTTACTGCCTAGCGGGAGCCGGGGAGAGACCCAGTACTTC

J: TRBJ1-1
D: TRBD1
V: TRBV5-1
size: NA
CDR3: CASSSGGQMNTEAFF
DNA: TGCGCCAGCAGCTCGGGGGGACAGATGAACACTGAAGCTTTCTTT

J: TRBJ1-2
D: NA
V: TRBV7-9
size: few
CDR3: CASSPGLEYGYTF
DNA: TGTGCCAGCAGCCCGGGACTTGAATATGGCTACACCTTC

J: TRBJ2-1
D: TRBD1
V: TRBV5-1
size: many
CDR3: CASSLGQGANEQFF
DNA: TGTGCCAGCAGCTTAGGACAGGGGGCGAATGAGCAGTTCTTC

J: TRBJ2-1
D: NA
V: TRBV5-1
size: many
CDR3: CASSLGDSPTYNEQFF
DNA: TGCGCCAGCAGCTTGGGGGACTCCCCAACCTACAATGAGCAGTTCTTC

J: TRBJ2-1
D: TRBD2
V: TRBV20-1
size: few
CDR3: CSARVGLAVTYNEQFF
DNA: TGCAGTGCTAGGGTGGGACTAGCGGTTACCTACAATGAGCAGTTCTTC

J: TRBJ2-1
D: NA
V: TRBV5-1
size: many
CDR3: CASSLKGFEQFF
DNA: TGCGCCAGCAGCTTGAAAGGTTTTGAGCAGTTCTTC

J: TRBJ1-5
D: TRBD1
V: TRBV3-1
size: many
CDR3: CASSQDSQGVTYSNQPQHF
DNA: TGTGCCAGCAGCCAAGATAGCCAGGGGGTTACATATAGCAATCAGCCCCAGCATTTT

J: TRBJ2-3
D: NA
V: TRBV29-1
size: many
CDR3: CSVAGLYTDTQYF
DNA: TGCAGCGTTGCGGGGTTATACACAGATACGCAGTATTTT

J: TRBJ1-5
D: NA
V: TRBV4-1
size: many
CDR3: CASSQRQFGNQPQHF
DNA: TGCGCCAGCAGCCAAAGGCAATTCGGGAATCAGCCCCAGCATTTT

J: TRBJ1-5
D: NA
V: TRBV6-5
size: few
CDR3: CASSYSMSGQPQHF
DNA: TGTGCCAGCAGTTACTCGATGTCCGGTCAGCCCCAGCATTTT